This T cell receptor beta chain was sequenced during a study of stem cell transplantation in POMP-related autoinflammatory disease. At the level of the study: DNA chimerism showed 100% graft donor engraftment of neutrophils and platelets through one year.

On this clone itself: Antigen: not known.

Study-level results: In PRAID patients, the number of distinct TRB V-J gene pairings was restricted. PRAID patients trended toward lower TRB diversity and higher clonality in all analyzed T-cell subsets.

The assay was immunoSEQ multiplex PCR, and TCRdb's table has in-frame clones only and misses some. The table has approximately 65,000 clones, approximately 91% seen once; the top ten hold roughly 0.7%. Germline lookup yields CDR1 MDHEN and CDR2 SYDVKM. This CDR3 region has 13 residues. Trimming shortened V by 6 bases and J by 0 bases, and 9 bases separated the two germline ends. The TCR comes from a human patient with POMP-related autoinflammation and immune dysregulation (PRAID). The graft donor may account for some of the T cells. Source: CD4+ T cells from PBMCs, taken after stem cell transplantation. This rearrangement joins TRBV28 to TRBJ2-7; D is possibly TRBD1 (6 bases). DNA of the CDR3: TGTGCCAGCAGATCGACAGGCTCCTACGAGCAGTACTTC. It encodes CASRSTGSYEQYF.